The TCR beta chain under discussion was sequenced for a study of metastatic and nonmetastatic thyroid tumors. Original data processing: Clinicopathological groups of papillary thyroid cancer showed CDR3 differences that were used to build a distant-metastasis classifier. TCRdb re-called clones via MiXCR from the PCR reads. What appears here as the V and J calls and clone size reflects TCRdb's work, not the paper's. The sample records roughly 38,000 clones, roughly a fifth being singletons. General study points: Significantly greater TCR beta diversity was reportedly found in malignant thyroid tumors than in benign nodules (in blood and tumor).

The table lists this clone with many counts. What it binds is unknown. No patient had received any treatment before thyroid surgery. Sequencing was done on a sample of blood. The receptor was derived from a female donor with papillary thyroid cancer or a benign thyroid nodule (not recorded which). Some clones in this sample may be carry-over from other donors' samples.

The CDR3 loop reads CASSLGTREKLFF. The CDR3, as DNA: TGTGCCAGCAGCTTAGGGACCCGGGAAAAACTGTTTTTT. The J gene is TRBJ1-4, the V gene TRBV11-3; D remains unclear. CDR1 is SGHNT and CDR2 is YENEEA in the germline V gene. This CDR3 spans 13 amino acids. Trimming removed 1 base from V and 8 bases from J, with 8 bases in between. The full variable domain, completed using reference TRBV11-3 and TRBJ1-4, is EAGVVQSPRYKIIEKKQPVAFWCNPISGHNTLYWYLQNLGQGPELLIRYENEEAVDDSQLPKDRFSAERLKGVDSTLKIQPAELGDSAVYLCASSLGTREKLFFGSGTQLSVL.